Here is one TCR beta chain with its context. Here immunoSEQ multiplex PCR was the method, and the copy in TCRdb shows in-frame clones only, minus some. The sample shows tens of thousands of clones, over 75% of them seen only once. This sample was taken from a study of control samples from healthy donors and cancer patients. V was pared by 3 bases and J by 10 bases, with 25 bases between. There are 17 residues in the CDR3. The germline CDR1 and CDR2 sequences are MNHEY and SMNVEV (reference sequence). The sequencing sample was made of blood. This rearrangement joins TRBV27 to TRBJ2-1, with D tentatively TRBD2 (6 bases). This receptor was taken from a woman aged 50 to 60 in good health. CDR3 sequence reads: CASSFMRVPGGGKEQFF. CDR3 bases: TGTGCCAGCAGTTTTATGCGCGTCCCTGGAGGAGGGAAAGAGCAGTTCTTC.